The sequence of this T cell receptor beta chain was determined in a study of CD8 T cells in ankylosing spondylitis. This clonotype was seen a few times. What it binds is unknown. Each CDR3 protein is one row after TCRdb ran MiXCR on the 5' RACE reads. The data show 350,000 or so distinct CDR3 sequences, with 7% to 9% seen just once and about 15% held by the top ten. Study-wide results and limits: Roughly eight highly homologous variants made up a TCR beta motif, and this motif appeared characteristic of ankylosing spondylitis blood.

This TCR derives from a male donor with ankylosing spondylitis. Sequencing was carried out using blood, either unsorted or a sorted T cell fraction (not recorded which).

This CDR3 is CASSLSSKGGREQYF. DNA for the CDR3: TGTGCCAGCAGTTTATCGAGTAAGGGGGGTCGCGAGCAGTACTTC. The gene calls are TRBV27 and TRBJ2-7; either TRBD1 or TRBD2 may fit D (6 bases each). CDR3 length: 15 residues. Per the germline V gene, CDR1 is MNHEY and CDR2 is SMNVEV (reference sequence). Trimming removed 0 bases at V and 6 bases at J, with 15 bases between.